This T cell receptor beta chain was documented in a study of OX40 agonist ivuxolimab in advanced cancers. CDR3 length: 14 amino acids. The trim removed 5 bases at V and 2 bases at J, leaving 2 bases unmatched. In germline, CDR1 is MNHNS, CDR2 SASEGT. The protocol was immunoSEQ multiplex PCR, while the TCRdb copy is restricted to in-frame clones and leaves out a portion. The sample holds roughly 100,000 clones, roughly 90% seen once. The source is an adult with an advanced solid tumor such as melanoma, head and neck, liver or kidney cancer. This chain uses TRBV6-1 with TRBJ1-2, with 10 bases that match TRBD1. The material was CD4+ or CD8+ T cells sorted from blood, obtained in a trial of the OX40 agonist ivuxolimab. CDR3: CASSPGQGNYGYTF. Here the CDR3 DNA reads TGTGCCAGCAGTCCGGGACAGGGGAACTATGGCTACACCTTC.